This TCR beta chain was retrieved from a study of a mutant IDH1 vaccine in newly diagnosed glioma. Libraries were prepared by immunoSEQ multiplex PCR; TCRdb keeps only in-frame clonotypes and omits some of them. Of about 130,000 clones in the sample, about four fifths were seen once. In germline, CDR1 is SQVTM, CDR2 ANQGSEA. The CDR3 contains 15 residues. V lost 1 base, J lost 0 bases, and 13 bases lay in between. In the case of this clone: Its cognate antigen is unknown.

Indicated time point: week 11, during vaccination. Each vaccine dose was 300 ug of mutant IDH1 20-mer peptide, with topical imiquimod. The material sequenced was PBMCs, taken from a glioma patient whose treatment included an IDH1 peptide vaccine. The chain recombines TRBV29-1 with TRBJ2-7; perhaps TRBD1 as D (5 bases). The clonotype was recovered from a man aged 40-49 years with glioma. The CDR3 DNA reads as TGCAGCGTTGAAGTCCGAGACAGCCTCTCCTACGAGCAGTACTTC. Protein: CSVEVRDSLSYEQYF.